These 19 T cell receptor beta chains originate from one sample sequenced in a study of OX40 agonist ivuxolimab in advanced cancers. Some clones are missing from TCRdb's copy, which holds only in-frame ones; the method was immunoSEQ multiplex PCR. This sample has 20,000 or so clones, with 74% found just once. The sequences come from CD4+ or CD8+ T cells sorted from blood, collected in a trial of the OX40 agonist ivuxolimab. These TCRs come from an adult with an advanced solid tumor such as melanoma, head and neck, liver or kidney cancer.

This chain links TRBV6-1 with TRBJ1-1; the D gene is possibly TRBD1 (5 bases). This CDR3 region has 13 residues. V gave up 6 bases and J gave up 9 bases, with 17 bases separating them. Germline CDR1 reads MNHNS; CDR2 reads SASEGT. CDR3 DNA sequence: TGTGCCAGCAGAGTGAAGGTAGGGGCGAAAGCTTTCTTT. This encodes CASRVKVGAKAFF.

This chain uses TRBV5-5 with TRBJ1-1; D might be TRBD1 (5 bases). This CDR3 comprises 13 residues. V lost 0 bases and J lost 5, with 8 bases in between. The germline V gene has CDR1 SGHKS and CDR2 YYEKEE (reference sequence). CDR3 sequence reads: CASSLDRGTEAFF. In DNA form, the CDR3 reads TGTGCCAGCAGCTTGGATAGGGGTACTGAAGCTTTCTTT.

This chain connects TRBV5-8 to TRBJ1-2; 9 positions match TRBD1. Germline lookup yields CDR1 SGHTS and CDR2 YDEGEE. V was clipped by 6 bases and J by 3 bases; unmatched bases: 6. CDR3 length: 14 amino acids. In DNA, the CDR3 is TGTGCCAGCACCACAGGGGGCGTGTACTATGGCTACACCTTC. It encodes CASTTGGVYYGYTF.

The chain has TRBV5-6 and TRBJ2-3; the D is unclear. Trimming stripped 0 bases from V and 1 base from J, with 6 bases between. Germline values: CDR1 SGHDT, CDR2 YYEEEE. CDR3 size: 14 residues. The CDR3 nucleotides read TGTGCCAGCAGCTTGGAGGAGCGCACAGATACGCAGTATTTT. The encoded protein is CASSLEERTDTQYF.

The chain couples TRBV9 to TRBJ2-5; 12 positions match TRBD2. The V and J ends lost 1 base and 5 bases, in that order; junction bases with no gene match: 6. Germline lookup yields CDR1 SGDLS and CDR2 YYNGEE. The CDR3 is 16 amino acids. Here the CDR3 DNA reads TGTGCCAGCAGCGTATGGGCTAGCGGGGGGGCCGAGACCCAGTACTTC. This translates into CASSVWASGGAETQYF.

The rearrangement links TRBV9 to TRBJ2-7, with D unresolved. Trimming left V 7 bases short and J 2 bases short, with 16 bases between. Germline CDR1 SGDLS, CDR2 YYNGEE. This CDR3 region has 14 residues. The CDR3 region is CASVLTGRPYEQYF. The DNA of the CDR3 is TGTGCCAGCGTGCTAACTGGGCGGCCCTACGAGCAGTACTTC.

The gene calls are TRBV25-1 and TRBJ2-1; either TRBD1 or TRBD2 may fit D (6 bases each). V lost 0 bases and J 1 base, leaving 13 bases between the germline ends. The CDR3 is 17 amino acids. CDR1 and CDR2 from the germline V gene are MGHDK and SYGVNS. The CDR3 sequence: CASSEYIRGVSYNEQFF. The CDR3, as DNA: TGTGCCAGCAGTGAATATATTAGGGGGGTATCCTACAATGAGCAGTTCTTC.

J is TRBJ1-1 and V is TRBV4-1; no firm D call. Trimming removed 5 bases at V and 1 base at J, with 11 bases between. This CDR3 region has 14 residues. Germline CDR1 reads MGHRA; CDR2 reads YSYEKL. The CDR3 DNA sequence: TGCGCCAGCAGCTCTCTTTTCGAGAACACTGAAGCTTTCTTT. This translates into CASSSLFENTEAFF.

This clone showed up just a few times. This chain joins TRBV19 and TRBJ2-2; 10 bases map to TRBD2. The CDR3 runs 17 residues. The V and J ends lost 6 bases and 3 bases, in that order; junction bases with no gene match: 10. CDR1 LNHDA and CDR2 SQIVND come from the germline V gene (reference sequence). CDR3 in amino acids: CASSPLLAGVYTGELFF. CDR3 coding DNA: TGTGCCAGTAGCCCTCTCCTAGCGGGAGTGTACACCGGGGAGCTGTTTTTT.

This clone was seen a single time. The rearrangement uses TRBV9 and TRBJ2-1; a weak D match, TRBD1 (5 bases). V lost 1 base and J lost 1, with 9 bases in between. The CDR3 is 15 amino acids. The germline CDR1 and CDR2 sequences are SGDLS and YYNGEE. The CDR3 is CASSVNGASYNEQFF. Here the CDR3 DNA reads TGTGCCAGCAGCGTAAATGGGGCGTCCTACAATGAGCAGTTCTTC.

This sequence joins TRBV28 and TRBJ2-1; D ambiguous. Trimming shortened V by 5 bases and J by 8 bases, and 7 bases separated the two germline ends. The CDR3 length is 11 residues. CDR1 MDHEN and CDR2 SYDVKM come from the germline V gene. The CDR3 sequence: CASSALDEQFF. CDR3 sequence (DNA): TGTGCCAGCAGTGCCCTGGATGAGCAGTTCTTC.

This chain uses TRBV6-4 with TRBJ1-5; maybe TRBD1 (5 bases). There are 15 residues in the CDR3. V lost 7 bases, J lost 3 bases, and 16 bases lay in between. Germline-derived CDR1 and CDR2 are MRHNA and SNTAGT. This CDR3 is CASTRDGIFNQPQHF. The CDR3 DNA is TGTGCCAGCACTCGGGACGGAATTTTCAATCAGCCCCAGCATTTT.

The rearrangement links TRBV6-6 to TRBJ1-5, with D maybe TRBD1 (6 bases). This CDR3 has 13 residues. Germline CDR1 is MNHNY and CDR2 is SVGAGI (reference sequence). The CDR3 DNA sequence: TGTGGGGCTGGGGGGGCGCCCAATCAGCCCCAGCATTTT. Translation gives CGAGGAPNQPQHF.

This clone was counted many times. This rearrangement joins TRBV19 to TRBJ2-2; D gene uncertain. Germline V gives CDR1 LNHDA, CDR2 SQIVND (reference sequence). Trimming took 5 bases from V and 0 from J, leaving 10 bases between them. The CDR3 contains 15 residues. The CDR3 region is CASSSRSANTGELFF. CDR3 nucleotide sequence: TGTGCCAGTAGTTCTCGATCCGCGAACACCGGGGAGCTGTTTTTT.

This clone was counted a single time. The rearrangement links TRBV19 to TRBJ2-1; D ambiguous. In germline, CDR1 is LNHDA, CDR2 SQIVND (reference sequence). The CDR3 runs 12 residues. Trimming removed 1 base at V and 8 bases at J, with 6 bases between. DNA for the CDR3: TGTGCCAGTAGTATAGGTGGGGATGAGCAGTTCTTC. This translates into CASSIGGDEQFF. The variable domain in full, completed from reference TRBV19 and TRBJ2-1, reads DGGITQSPKYLFRKEGQNVTLSCEQNLNHDAMYWYRQDPGQGLRLIYYSQIVNDFQKGDIAEGYSVSREKKESFPLTVTSAQKNPTAFYLCASSIGGDEQFFGPGTRLTVL.

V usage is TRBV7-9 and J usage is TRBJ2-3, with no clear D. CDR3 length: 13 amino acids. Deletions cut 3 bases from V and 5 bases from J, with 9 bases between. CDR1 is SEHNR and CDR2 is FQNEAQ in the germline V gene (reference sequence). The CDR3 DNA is TGTGCCAGCAGCTTGGCGCGGCTAGATACGCAGTATTTT. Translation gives CASSLARLDTQYF.

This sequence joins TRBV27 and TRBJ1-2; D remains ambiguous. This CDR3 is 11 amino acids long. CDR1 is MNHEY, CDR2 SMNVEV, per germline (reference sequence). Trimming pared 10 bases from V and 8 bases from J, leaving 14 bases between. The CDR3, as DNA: TGTGCCACCCAAGGAGGGAACGGCTACACCTTC. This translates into CATQGGNGYTF.

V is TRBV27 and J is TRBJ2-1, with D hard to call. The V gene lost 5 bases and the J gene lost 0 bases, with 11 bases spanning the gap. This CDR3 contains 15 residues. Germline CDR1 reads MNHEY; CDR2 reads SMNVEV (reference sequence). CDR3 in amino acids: CASSLVWGSYNEQFF. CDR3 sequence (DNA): TGTGCCAGCAGTCTTGTGTGGGGCTCCTACAATGAGCAGTTCTTC.

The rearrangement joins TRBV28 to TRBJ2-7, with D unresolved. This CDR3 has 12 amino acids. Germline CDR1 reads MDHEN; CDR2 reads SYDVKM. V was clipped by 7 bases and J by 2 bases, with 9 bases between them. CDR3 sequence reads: CASNSIPYEQYF. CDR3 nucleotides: TGTGCCAGCAACAGTATCCCCTACGAGCAGTACTTC.